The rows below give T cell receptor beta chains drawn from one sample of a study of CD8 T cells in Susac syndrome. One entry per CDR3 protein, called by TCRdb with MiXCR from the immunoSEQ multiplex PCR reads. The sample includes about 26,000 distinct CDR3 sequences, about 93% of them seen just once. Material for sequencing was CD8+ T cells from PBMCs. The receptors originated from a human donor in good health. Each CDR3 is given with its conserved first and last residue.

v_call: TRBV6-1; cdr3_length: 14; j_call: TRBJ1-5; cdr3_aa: CASRAAGARQPQHF
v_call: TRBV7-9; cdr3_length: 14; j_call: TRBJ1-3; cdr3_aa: CASSLVISGNTIYF
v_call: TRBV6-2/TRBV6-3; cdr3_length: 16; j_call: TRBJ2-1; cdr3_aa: CASSTRGPGIDNEQFF
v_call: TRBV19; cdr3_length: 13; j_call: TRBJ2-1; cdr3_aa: CASSEAPRAEQFF
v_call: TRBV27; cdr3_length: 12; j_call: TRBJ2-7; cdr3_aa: CASRTGASEQYF
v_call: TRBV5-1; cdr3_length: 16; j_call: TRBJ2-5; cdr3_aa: CASSPLRDYLEETQYF
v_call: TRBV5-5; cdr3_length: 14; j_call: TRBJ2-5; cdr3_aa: CASSLVLVPETQYF
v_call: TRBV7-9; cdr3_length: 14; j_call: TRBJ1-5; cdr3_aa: CASSDGTGVQPQHF
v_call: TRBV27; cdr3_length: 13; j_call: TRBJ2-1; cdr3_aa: CASSPRVGNEQFF
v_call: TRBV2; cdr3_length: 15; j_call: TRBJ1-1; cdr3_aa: CASSMYRVTNTEAFF
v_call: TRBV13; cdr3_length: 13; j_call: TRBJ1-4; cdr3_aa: CASSYRGVEKLFF
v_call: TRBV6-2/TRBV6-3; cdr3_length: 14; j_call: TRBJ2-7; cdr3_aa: CASSYDGATYEQYF
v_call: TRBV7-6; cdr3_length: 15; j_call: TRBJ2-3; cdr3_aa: CASSLSGVLTDTQYF
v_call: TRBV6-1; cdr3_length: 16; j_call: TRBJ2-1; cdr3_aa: CASSPFRQGGYNEQFF
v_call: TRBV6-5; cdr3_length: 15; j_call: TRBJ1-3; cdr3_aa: CASSFNRDSGNTIYF
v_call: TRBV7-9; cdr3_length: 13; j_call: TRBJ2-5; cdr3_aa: CASSLALEGTQYF
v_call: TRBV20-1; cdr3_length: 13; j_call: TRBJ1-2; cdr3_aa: CSARATAGYGYTF
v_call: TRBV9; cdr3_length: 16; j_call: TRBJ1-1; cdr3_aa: CASSAGVGAANTEAFF
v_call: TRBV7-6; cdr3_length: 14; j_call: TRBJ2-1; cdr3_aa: CASSLRANYNEQFF
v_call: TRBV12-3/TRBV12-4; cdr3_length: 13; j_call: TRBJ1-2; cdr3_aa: CASSSPGAHGYTF
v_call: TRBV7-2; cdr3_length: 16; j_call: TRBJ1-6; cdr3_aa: CASSRGQGDYNSPLHF
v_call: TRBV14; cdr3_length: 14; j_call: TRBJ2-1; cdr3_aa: CASSHAGPYNEQFF
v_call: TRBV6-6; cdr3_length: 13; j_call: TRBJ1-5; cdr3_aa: CASSPDRNQPQHF
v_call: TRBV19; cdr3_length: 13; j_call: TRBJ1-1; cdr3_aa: CASNHQRNTEAFF
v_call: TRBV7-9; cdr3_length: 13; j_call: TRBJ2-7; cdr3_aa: CASSFPGVHEQYF
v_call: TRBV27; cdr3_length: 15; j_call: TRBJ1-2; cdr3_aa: CASSLLTGGLYGYTF
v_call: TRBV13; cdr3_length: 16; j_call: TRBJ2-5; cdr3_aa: CASSSPDRAHQETQYF
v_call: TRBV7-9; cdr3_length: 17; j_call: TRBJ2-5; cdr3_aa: CASSFSRPTGAVETQYF
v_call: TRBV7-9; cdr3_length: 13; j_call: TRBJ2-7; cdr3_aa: CASSLYGTDEQYF
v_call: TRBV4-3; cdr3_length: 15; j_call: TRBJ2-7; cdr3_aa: CASSLSGRGVGEQYF
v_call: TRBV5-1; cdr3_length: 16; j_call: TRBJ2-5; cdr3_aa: CASSPVVGAGVETQYF
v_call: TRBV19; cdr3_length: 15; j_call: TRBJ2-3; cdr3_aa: CASSIRALRTDTQYF
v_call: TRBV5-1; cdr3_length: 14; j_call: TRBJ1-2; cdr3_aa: CASSQDRVGDGYTF
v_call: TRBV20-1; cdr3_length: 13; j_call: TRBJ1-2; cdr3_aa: CSAEYERFRGYTF
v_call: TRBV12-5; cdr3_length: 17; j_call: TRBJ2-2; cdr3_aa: CASGDHYYRGGTGELFF
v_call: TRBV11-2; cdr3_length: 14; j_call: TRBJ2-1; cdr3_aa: CASSPPVGYNEQFF
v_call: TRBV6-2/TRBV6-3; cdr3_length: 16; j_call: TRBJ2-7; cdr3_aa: CASRFDSGAKGSEQYF
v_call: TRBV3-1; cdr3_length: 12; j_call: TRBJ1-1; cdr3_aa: CASRSSSTEAFF
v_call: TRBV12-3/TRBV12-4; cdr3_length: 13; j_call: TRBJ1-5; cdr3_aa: CASSRTGDQPQHF
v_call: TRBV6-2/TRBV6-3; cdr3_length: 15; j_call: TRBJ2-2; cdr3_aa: CASSIGRANTGELFF
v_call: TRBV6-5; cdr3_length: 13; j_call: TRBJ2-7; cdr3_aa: CASKKRLSYEQYF
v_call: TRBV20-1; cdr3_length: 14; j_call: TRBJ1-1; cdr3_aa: CSASPAAGWTEAFF
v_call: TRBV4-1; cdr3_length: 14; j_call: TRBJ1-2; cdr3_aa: CASSQDWVHYGYTF
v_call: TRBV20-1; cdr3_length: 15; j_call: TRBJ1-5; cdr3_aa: CSAKEGPLSNQPQHF
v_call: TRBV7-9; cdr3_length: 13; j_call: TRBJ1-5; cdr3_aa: CASTEGGVQPQHF
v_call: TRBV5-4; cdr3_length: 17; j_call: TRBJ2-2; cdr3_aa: CASSWSRAGGNTGELFF
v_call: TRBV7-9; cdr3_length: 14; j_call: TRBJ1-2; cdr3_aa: CASDQGADSYGYTF
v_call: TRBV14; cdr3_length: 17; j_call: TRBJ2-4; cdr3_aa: CASSPTGGAAAKNIQYF
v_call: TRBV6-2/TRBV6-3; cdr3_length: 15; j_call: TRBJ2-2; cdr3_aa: CASSFLVHVRGELFF
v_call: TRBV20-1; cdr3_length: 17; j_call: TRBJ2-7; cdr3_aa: CSAIHLRQGYNPYEQYF
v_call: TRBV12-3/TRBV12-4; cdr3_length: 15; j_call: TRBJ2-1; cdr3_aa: CASRLGLAAYNEQFF
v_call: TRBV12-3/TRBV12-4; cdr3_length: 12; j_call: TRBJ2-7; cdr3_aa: CASSFLWHEQYF
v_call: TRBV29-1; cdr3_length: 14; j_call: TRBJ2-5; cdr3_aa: CSVVGGGLEETQYF
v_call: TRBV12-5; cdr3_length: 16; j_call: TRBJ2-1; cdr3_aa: CASGFWTGGSYNEQFF
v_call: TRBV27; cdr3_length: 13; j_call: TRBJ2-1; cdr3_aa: CANVAWGDNEQFF
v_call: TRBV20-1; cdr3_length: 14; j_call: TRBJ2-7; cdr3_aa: CSARDRWDSGEQYF
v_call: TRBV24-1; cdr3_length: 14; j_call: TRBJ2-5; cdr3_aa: CATSDRQGPETQYF